This record concerns one T cell receptor beta chain sequence. What it binds is unknown. The data are from a study of cytomegalovirus exposure and HLA in healthy donors. Germline V gene data show CDR1 as LGHNT and CDR2 as FRNRAP. V was pared by 6 bases and J by 2 bases, with 16 bases between. This CDR3 is built from 15 residues. Study findings and constraints: The sole available immune exposure information was CMV serostatus.

Amplification used 60 Vbeta primers and 13 Jbeta primers. Using immunoSEQ multiplex PCR, the repertoire was profiled, and TCRdb retains in-frame clones only, with some absent. The data hold about 190,000 clones, with 85% observed a single time. The TCR sequence derives from a boy aged 2 to 9 in good health and CMV-seronegative. The rearrangement joins TRBV12-5 to TRBJ2-5; TRBD1 is a possible D gene (5 bases). Source material: PBMCs. This chain's CDR3 is CASGPDKGNQETQYF. For the CDR3, the DNA is TGTGCTAGTGGACCGGACAAGGGGAATCAAGAGACCCAGTACTTC.